The present entry profiles one T cell receptor (beta chain) with its context. Using immunoSEQ multiplex PCR, the repertoire was profiled, and TCRdb retains in-frame clones only, with some absent. The sample has 350,000 or so clones, about 88% seen once. These data come from a study of blood T cell repertoires in COVID-19. The germline V gene encodes CDR1 SGHAT and CDR2 FQNNGV. The germline V and J ends were trimmed by 5 bases and 1 base, with 26 bases remaining between them. This CDR3 has 19 residues. This TCR was sampled from a woman aged 25 to 39 who had been exposed to COVID-19. The chain combines TRBV11-2 with TRBJ1-1, with D possibly being TRBD1 (6 bases). Sequencing used PBMCs or T cells enriched from blood (not recorded which). The CDR3 DNA reads TGTGCCAGCAGCCCTAGCCTGGGCAGGGGATGGAAGACGAACACTGAAGCTTTCTTT. Protein product: CASSPSLGRGWKTNTEAFF.